This TCR beta chain was observed in a study of lymphopenia after photon versus proton radiotherapy. Comments on this clone: Its antigen is currently unknown.

The length of the CDR3 is 16 residues. The germline V gene encodes CDR1 KGHSH and CDR2 LQKENI. Trimming shortened V by 4 bases and J by 0 bases, and 15 bases separated the two germline ends. Overall study results and limits: Larger post-nadir TCR diversity loss correlated inversely with survival in deceased patients.

Measured with immunoSEQ multiplex PCR; TCRdb has only the in-frame clones, and not every one. The data show about 39,000 clones, roughly 92% seen once. This receptor was obtained from a man in his sixties with cholangiocarcinoma. The chain employs TRBV18 and TRBJ1-1; the D gene is possibly TRBD1 (6 bases). The sample here was peripheral blood, taken from a patient treated with photon-based radiotherapy. CDR3 region: CASSQRQAALNTEAFF. The CDR3 nucleotides are TGTGCCAGCTCACAGCGACAGGCAGCTTTGAACACTGAAGCTTTCTTT.